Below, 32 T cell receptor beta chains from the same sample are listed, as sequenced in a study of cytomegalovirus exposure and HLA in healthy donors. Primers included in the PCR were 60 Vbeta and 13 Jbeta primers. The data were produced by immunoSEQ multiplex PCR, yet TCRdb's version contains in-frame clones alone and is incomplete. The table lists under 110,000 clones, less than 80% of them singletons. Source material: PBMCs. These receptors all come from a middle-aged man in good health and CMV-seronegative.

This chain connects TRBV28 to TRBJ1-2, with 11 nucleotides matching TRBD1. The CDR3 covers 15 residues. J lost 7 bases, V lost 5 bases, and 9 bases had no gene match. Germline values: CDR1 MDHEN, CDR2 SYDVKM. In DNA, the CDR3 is TGTGCCAGCAGTCCCTTCGGACAGGGGGCAGGTGGCTACACCTTC. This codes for CASSPFGQGAGGYTF.

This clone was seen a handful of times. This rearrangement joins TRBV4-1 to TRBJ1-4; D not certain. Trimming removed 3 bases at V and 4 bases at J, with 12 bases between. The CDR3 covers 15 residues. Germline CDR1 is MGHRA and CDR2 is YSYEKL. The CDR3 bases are TGCGCCAGCAGCCACGACACCGGGAATAATGAAAAACTGTTTTTT. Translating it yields CASSHDTGNNEKLFF.

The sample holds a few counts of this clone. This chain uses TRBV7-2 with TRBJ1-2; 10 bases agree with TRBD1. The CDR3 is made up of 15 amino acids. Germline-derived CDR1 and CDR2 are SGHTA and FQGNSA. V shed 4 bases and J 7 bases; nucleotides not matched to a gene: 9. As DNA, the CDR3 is TGTGCCAGCAGCTCCCGCCGACAGGGGGCGGGTGGCTACACCTTC. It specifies CASSSRRQGAGGYTF.

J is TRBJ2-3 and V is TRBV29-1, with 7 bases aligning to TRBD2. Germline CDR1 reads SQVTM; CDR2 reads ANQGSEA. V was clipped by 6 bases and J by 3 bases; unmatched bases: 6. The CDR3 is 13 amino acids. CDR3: CSVWSGGTDTQYF. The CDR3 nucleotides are TGCAGCGTCTGGTCGGGGGGTACAGATACGCAGTATTTT.

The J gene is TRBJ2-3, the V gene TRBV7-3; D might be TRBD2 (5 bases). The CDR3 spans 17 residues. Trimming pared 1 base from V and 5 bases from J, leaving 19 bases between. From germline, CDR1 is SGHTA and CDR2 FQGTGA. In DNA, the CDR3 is TGTGCCAGCAGCTTAAACGGATGGGCTAGCCAAGGAGATACGCAGTATTTT. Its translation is CASSLNGWASQGDTQYF.

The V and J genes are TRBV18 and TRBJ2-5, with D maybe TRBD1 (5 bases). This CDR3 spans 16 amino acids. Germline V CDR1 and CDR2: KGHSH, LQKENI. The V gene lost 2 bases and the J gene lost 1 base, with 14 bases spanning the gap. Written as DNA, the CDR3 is TGTGCCAGCTCACCAACAGGTGCTGCGGCCCAAGAGACCCAGTACTTC. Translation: CASSPTGAAAQETQYF.

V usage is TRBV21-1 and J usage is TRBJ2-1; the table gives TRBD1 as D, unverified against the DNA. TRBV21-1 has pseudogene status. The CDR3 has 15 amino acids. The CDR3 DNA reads TGTGCCAGCAGCAAGAGACAGGGGGCGAACAATGAGCAGTTCTTC. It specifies CASSKRQGANNEQFF.

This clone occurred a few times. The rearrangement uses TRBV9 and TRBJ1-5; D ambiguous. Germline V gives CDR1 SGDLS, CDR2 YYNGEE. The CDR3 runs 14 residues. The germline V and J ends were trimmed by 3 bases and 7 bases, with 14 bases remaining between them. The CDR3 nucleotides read TGTGCCAGCAGCGCCGAGGTTAGCGGACAGCCCCAGCATTTT. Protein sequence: CASSAEVSGQPQHF.

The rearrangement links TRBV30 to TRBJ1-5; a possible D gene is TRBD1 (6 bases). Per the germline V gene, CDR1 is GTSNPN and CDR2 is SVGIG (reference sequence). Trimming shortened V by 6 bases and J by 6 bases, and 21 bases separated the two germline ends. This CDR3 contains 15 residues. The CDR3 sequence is CACTLGGARSQPQHF. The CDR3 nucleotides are TGTGCCTGTACTCTCGGGGGGGCGCGTAGTCAGCCCCAGCATTTT.

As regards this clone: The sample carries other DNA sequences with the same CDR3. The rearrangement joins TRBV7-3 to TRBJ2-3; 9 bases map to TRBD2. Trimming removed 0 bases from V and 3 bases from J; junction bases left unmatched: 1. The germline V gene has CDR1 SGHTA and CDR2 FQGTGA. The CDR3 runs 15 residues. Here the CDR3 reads CASSLTSGGTDTQYF. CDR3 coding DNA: TGTGCCAGCAGCTTAACCAGCGGGGGGACAGATACGCAGTATTTT.

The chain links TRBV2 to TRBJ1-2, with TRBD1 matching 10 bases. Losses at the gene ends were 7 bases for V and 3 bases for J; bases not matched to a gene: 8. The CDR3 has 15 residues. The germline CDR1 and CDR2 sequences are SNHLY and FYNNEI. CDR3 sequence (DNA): TGTGCCAGCATGTACGACAGGGGGCAGGACTATGGCTACACCTTC. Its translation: CASMYDRGQDYGYTF.

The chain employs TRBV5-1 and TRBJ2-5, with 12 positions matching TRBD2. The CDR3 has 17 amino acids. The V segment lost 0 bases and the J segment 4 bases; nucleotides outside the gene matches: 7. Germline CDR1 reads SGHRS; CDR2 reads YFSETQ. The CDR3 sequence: CASSLGTSGALIETQYF. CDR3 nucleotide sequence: TGCGCCAGCAGCTTGGGGACTAGCGGGGCCCTGATAGAGACCCAGTACTTC.

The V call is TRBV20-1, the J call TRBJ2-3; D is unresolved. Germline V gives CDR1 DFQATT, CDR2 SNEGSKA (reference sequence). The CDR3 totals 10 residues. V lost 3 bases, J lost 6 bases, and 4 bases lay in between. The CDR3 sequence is CSASGDTQYF. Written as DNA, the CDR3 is TGCAGTGCTAGCGGGGATACGCAGTATTTT.

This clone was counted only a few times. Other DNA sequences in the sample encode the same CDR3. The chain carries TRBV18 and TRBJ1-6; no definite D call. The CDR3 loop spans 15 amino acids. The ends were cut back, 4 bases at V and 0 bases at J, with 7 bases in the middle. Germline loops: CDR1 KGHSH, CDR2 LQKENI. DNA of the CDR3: TGTGCCAGCTCACAGCAGGACTCCTATAATTCACCCCTCCACTTT. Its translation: CASSQQDSYNSPLHF.

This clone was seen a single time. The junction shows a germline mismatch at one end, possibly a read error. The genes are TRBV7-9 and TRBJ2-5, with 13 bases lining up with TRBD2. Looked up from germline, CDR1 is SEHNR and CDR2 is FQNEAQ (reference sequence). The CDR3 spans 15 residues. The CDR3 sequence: CSSSRGLAGKETQYF. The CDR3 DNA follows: TGTTCCAGCAGCCGGGGACTAGCGGGGAAAGAGACCCAGTACTTC.

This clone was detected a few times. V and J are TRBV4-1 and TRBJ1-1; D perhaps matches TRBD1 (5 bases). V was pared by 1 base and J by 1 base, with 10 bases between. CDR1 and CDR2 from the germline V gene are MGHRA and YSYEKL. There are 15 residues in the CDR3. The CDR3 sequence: CASSQVRQSNTEAFF. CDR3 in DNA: TGCGCCAGCAGCCAAGTGCGACAGTCGAACACTGAAGCTTTCTTT.

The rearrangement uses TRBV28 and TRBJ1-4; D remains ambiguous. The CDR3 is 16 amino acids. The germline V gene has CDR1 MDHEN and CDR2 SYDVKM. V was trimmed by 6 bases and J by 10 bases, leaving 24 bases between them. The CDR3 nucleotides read TGTGCCAGCAGATCAAAACTCTTAAGGGTTCGGGGAAAACTGTTTTTT. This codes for CASRSKLLRVRGKLFF.

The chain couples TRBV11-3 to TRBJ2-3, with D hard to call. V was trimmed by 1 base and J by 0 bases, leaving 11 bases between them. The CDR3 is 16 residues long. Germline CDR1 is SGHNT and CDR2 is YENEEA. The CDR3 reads CASSLGGSSSTDTQYF. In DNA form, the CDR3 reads TGTGCCAGCAGCTTAGGAGGATCCTCTAGCACAGATACGCAGTATTTT. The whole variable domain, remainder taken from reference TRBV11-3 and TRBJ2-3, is EAGVVQSPRYKIIEKKQPVAFWCNPISGHNTLYWYLQNLGQGPELLIRYENEEAVDDSQLPKDRFSAERLKGVDSTLKIQPAELGDSAVYLCASSLGGSSSTDTQYFGPGTRLTVL.

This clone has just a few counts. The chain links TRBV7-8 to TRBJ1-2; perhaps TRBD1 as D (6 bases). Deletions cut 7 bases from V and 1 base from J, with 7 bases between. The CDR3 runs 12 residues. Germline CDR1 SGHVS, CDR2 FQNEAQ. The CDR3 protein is CASTGDNYGYTF. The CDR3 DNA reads TGTGCCAGCACAGGGGATAACTATGGCTACACCTTC.

Written as DNA, the CDR3 is TGTGCCAGCAGTTTGGATCAGGGGTGGGGAGAGCAGTACGTC. Translation gives CASSLDQGWGEQYV. V is TRBV28 and J is TRBJ2-7; D is possibly TRBD1 (6 bases). V was trimmed by 3 bases and J by 7 bases, leaving 16 bases between them. The CDR3 length is 14 residues. In germline, CDR1 is MDHEN, CDR2 SYDVKM.

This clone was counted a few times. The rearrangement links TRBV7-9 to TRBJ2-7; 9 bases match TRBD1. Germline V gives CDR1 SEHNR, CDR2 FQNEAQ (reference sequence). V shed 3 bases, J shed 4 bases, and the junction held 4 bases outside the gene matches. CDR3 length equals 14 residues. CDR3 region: CASSFETGGYEQYF. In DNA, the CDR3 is TGTGCCAGCAGCTTTGAGACAGGGGGTTACGAGCAGTACTTC.

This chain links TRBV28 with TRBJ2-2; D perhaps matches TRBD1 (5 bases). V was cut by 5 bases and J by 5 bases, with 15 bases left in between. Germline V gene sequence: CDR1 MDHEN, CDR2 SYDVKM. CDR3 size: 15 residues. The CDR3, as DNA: TGTGCCAGCAGTGTCATCTCAGGGTTAACCGGGGAGCTGTTTTTT. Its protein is CASSVISGLTGELFF. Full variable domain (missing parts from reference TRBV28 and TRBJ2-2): DVKVTQSSRYLVKRTGEKVFLECVQDMDHENMFWYRQDPGLGLRLIYFSYDVKMKEKGDIPEGYSVSREKKERFSLILESASTNQTSMYLCASSVISGLTGELFFGEGSRLTVL.

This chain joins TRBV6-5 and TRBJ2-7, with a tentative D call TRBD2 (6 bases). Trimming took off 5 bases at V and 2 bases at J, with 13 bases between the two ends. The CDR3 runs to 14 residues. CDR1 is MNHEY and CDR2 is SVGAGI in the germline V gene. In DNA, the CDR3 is TGTGCCAGCAGTAAGAGCGGGCCGCCCTACGAGCAGTACTTC. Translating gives CASSKSGPPYEQYF.

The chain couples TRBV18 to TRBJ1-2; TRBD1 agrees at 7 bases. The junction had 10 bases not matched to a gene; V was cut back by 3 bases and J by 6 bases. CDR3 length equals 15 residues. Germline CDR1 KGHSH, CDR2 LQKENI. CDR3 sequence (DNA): TGTGCCAGCTCACCCGCGACAGGGAATAGTAATGGCTACACCTTC. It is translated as CASSPATGNSNGYTF.

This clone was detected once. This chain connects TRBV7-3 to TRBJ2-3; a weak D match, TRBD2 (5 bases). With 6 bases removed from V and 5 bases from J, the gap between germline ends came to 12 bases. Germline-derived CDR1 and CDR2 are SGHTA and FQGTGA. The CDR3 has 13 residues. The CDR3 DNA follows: TGTGCCAGCAGTCTGGACTGGAAAGATACGCAGTATTTT. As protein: CASSLDWKDTQYF.

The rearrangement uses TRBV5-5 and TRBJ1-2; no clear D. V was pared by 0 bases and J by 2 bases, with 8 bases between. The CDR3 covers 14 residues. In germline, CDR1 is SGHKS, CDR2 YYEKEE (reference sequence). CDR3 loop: CASSLALANYGYTF. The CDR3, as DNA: TGTGCCAGCAGCTTGGCGTTAGCGAACTATGGCTACACCTTC.

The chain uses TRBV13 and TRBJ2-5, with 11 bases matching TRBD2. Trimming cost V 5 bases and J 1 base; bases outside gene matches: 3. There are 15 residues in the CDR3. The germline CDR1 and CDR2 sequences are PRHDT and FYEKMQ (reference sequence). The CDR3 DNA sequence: TGTGCCAGCAGCATAGCGGGGGGGGCCCAAGAGACCCAGTACTTC. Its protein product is CASSIAGGAQETQYF.

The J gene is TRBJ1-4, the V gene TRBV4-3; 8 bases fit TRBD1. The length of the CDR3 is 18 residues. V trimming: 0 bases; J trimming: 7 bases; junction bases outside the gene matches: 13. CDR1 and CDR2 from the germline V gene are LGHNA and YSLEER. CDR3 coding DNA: TGCGCCAGCAGCCAAGATGGGGCAGGGGGCGTGGGCCGTGAAAAACTGTTTTTT. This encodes CASSQDGAGGVGREKLFF.

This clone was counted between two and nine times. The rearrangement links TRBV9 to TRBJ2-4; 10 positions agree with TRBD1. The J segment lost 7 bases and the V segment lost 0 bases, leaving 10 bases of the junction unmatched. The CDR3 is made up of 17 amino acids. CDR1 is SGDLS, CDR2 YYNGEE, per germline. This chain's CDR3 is CASSVALETGGLNIQYF. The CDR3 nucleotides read TGTGCCAGCAGCGTAGCTCTAGAGACAGGGGGCTTGAACATTCAGTACTTC.

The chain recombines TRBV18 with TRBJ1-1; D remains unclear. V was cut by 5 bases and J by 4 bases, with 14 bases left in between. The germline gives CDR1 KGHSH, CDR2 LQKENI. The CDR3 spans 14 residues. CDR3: CASSYNEGGTEAFF. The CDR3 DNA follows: TGTGCCAGCTCATACAACGAGGGCGGCACTGAAGCTTTCTTT.

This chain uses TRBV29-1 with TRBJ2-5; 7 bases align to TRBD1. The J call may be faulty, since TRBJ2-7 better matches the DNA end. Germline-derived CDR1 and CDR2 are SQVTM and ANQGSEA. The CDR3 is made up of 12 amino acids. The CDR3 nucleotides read TGCAGCGTAGCTGGACAGGCCTACGAGCAGTACTTC. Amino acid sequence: CSVAGQAYEQYF.

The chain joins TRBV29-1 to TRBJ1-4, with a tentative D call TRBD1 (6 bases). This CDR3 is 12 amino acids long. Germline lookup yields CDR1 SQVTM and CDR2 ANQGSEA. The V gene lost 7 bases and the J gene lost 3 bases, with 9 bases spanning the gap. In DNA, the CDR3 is TGCAGCGGCAGGGGACCTAATGAAAAACTGTTTTTT. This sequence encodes CSGRGPNEKLFF.